These 27 T cell receptor beta chains were sequenced from one sample in a study of CXCR3-negative and CXCR3-positive naive CD8 T cells. The authors made the TRB cDNA libraries by 5' RACE using UMI labels. TCRdb reanalyzed the 5' RACE reads, giving one entry per CDR3 protein sequence and no DNA. The table lists 80,000 to 95,000 distinct CDR3 sequences, with about 1.4% in the top ten. Sequenced sample: naive CXCR3- CD8+ T cells from blood. The subset: CD45RO-CCR7+CD27+CD95- naive CD8+ T cells lacking CXCR3 (TNR3-). Receptors originate from a human donor in good health. Some clones in this sample may be carry-over from other donors' samples.

The CDR3 protein is CSARDRSDYEQYF. The V call is TRBV20-1, the J call TRBJ2-7. Germline lookup yields CDR1 DFQATT and CDR2 SNEGSKA (reference sequence). The CDR3 spans 13 residues.

This chain joins TRBV6-6 and TRBJ2-3. This CDR3 has 12 residues. Germline values: CDR1 MNHNY, CDR2 SVGAGI (reference sequence). The CDR3 spells CASSLDPDTQYF.

The chain employs TRBV27 and TRBJ2-1. Germline CDR1 and CDR2: MNHEY and SMNVEV (reference sequence). The CDR3 is made up of 15 amino acids. The CDR3 here is CASTFGLSSYNEQFF.

This chain joins TRBV28 and TRBJ2-5; the TRBD2 assignment by TCRdb is unverifiable without DNA. The V gene's germline CDR1 is MDHEN and CDR2 SYDVKM. The CDR3 length is 17 residues. CDR3 residues: CASSLGGRGVFQETQYF.

The chain carries TRBV20-1 and TRBJ2-7; lacking DNA, the TRBD1 call made by TCRdb goes unchecked. CDR1 is DFQATT and CDR2 is SNEGSKA in the germline V gene (reference sequence). The CDR3 contains 12 residues. CDR3 in amino acids: CSADDRGYEQYF.

The J gene is TRBJ2-7, the V gene TRBV20-1; TCRdb's D call, TRBD1, is unchecked because there is no DNA. Germline V CDR1 and CDR2: DFQATT, SNEGSKA (reference sequence). This CDR3 comprises 13 residues. CDR3 loop: CSARDSLTYEQYF.

The CDR3 protein is CSVVPNSGANVLTF. This chain joins TRBV29-1 and TRBJ2-6. CDR3 size: 14 residues. The germline CDR1 and CDR2 sequences are SQVTM and ANQGSEA.

The chain uses TRBV27 and TRBJ2-3; the D call of TRBD1 rests on TCRdb alone, since no DNA is present to check it. CDR3 size: 14 residues. The germline CDR1 and CDR2 sequences are MNHEY and SMNVEV (reference sequence). The CDR3: CASTPPGAPDTQYF.

The chain has TRBV4-1 and TRBJ2-7. The CDR3 is made up of 14 amino acids. Germline V gene data show CDR1 as MGHRA and CDR2 as YSYEKL. The CDR3 protein is CASSQGSGSYEQYF.

V is TRBV29-1 and J is TRBJ2-1; with no DNA, the TCRdb D assignment of TRBD2 cannot be verified. The germline gives CDR1 SQVTM, CDR2 ANQGSEA. The CDR3 loop spans 16 amino acids. This CDR3 reads CSVDGLGLAGTNEQFF.

J is TRBJ1-1 and V is TRBV4-3; the D gene TCRdb calls, TRBD1, cannot be checked with no DNA. Germline-derived CDR1 and CDR2 are LGHNA and YSLEER. This CDR3 comprises 14 residues. CDR3 sequence: CASSQGGFDTEAFF.

The chain carries TRBV5-6 and TRBJ2-5; TCRdb gives TRBD2 as the D gene, but with no DNA this cannot be confirmed. The CDR3 has 17 residues. Per germline, CDR1 SGHDT and CDR2 YYEEEE. CDR3 in amino acids: CASSQWTSGIEGETQYF. Full variable domain (missing parts from reference TRBV5-6 and TRBJ2-5): DAGVTQSPTHLIKTRGQQVTLRCSPKSGHDTVSWYQQALGQGPQFIFQYYEEEERQRGNFPDRFSGHQFPNYSSELNVNALLLGDSALYLCASSQWTSGIEGETQYFGPGTRLLVL.

This sequence joins TRBV14 and TRBJ2-7. CDR3 length: 13 residues. CDR1 SGHDN and CDR2 FVKESK come from the germline V gene. This chain's CDR3 is CASRLQGTNEQYF.

The chain uses TRBV27 and TRBJ2-7; TCRdb outputs TRBD1, but without DNA this stays unchecked. Per germline, CDR1 MNHEY and CDR2 SMNVEV (reference sequence). The CDR3 has 14 amino acids. CDR3 sequence reads: CASSLSAGVYEQYF.

V usage is TRBV19 and J usage is TRBJ1-5; TCRdb indicates TRBD1, and absent DNA this call remains unverified. This CDR3 is built from 14 residues. Germline CDR1 and CDR2: LNHDA and SQIVND (reference sequence). This chain's CDR3 is CASRDSQPNQPQHF.

J is TRBJ2-1 and V is TRBV9; lacking DNA, the TRBD2 call made by TCRdb goes unchecked. Germline V gives CDR1 SGDLS, CDR2 YYNGEE. The length of the CDR3 is 17 residues. This CDR3 is CASSVGPSGDSYNEQFF. Full variable domain (remainder filled in from reference TRBV9 and TRBJ2-1): DSGVTQTPKHLITATGQRVTLRCSPRSGDLSVYWYQQSLDQGLQFLIQYYNGEERAKGNILERFSAQQFPDLHSELNLSSLELGDSALYFCASSVGPSGDSYNEQFFGPGTRLTVL.

The V and J genes are TRBV2 and TRBJ2-3; checking the TCRdb D call of TRBD2 is not possible without DNA. There are 18 residues in the CDR3. Germline lookup yields CDR1 SNHLY and CDR2 FYNNEI. CDR3 loop: CASTLGLAGYSSTDTQYF.

The chain combines TRBV14 with TRBJ1-1; the D call of TRBD1 rests on TCRdb alone, since no DNA is present to check it. The germline CDR1 and CDR2 sequences are SGHDN and FVKESK. The CDR3 sequence is 15 residues long. CDR3 sequence: CASSLLTGEDTEAFF.

The V call is TRBV7-8, the J call TRBJ2-7. The germline CDR1 and CDR2 sequences are SGHVS and FQNEAQ. This CDR3 is built from 13 residues. CDR3 residues: CASRPKSAYEQYF.

The rearrangement uses TRBV14 and TRBJ2-7; TCRdb gives TRBD1 as the D gene, but with no DNA this cannot be confirmed. This CDR3 has 15 residues. CDR1 and CDR2 (germline): SGHDN, FVKESK. This CDR3 is CASSQWPRKFYEQYF.

The V and J genes are TRBV29-1 and TRBJ2-1; no DNA is available, so the TRBD2 call from TCRdb remains unchecked. CDR1 SQVTM and CDR2 ANQGSEA come from the germline V gene. The CDR3 totals 16 residues. CDR3 sequence reads: CSVEDLLGGGGNEQFF.

The CDR3 spells CSVGPRDRPEKLFF. This sequence joins TRBV29-1 and TRBJ1-4; TCRdb's assignment of TRBD1 cannot be checked, as there is no DNA. Germline loops: CDR1 SQVTM, CDR2 ANQGSEA. The CDR3 sequence is 14 residues long.

V gene TRBV7-9 combines with J gene TRBJ2-1; TCRdb's D call of TRBD1 is untestable without DNA. The germline V gene has CDR1 SEHNR and CDR2 FQNEAQ (reference sequence). The CDR3 totals 17 residues. CDR3 amino acids: CASSLVGVSTGQREQFF. Full variable domain (outside the CDR3, taken from reference TRBV7-9 and TRBJ2-1): DTGVSQNPRHKITKRGQNVTFRCDPISEHNRLYWYRQTLGQGPEFLTYFQNEAQLEKSRLLSDRFSAERPKGSFSTLEIQRTEQGDSAMYLCASSLVGVSTGQREQFFGPGTRLTVL.

V is TRBV2 and J is TRBJ2-7; TCRdb lists TRBD1, though no DNA is available to test this call. The CDR3 has 13 amino acids. CDR1 and CDR2 (germline): SNHLY, FYNNEI. CDR3 amino acids: CASSWVEGDEQYF.

V usage is TRBV6-2 or TRBV6-3 and J usage is TRBJ1-1; TCRdb selects TRBD1, and the lack of DNA leaves this call unchecked. The CDR3 runs to 14 residues. Germline V gives CDR1 MNHEY, CDR2 SVGEGT. CDR3 region: CASSYAGLNTEAFF.

The chain joins TRBV7-3 to TRBJ2-3; the D call from TCRdb, TRBD2, cannot be confirmed without DNA. This CDR3 has 14 amino acids. Germline V gene data show CDR1 as SGHTA and CDR2 as FQGTGA. CDR3 in amino acids: CASSLSGSGDTQYF.

The chain links TRBV4-1 to TRBJ1-1. Germline values: CDR1 MGHRA, CDR2 YSYEKL. The CDR3 consists of 15 residues. The CDR3 sequence: CASSQGDWPSDEAFF.